This TCR beta chain came from a study of control samples from healthy donors and cancer patients (dated by TCRdb to 2020 to 2021). The library relied on the immunoSEQ multiplex PCR assay. TCRdb retrieved this table from immuneACCESS and kept in-frame rearrangements only. Not all clones are present; in checked studies, unresolved V genes account for under half, and no reason is known for the remainder. This sample gives about 130,000 clones in total; about 88% of them show up just once. The top ten constitute around 1.8% of the sample. The CDR3 goes from the cysteine to the phenylalanine over 14 residues. The DNA shown is the 42-base CDR3, in frame from base 1. From V the trimming removes 2 bases and from J it removes 14 bases, while the gene matches leave 11 bases of the junction unaccounted for. According to the germline V gene, CDR1 reads MNHEY and CDR2 reads SVGEGT. A word on this clone: The antigen this receptor binds is unknown. The record has no base qualities; no much larger clone is one base away.

The specimen sequenced was blood. The chain is made from TRBV6-2 or TRBV6-3 and TRBJ1-4, with 7 bases aligning to TRBD1. This clonotype was obtained from a man between 18 and 29 years old in good health. Here the CDR3 is given as CASSYGTDTRPLFF. The nucleotides read TGTGCCAGCAGTTACGGGACAGATACCCGTCCGCTGTTTTTT.